A selection of T cell receptor beta chains follows, all from one sample in a study of T-cell reconstitution after alpha-beta-depleted transplantation in children. TCRdb independently ran MiXCR on the PCR reads; one entry per CDR3 protein. The repertoire holds about 980,000 distinct CDR3 sequences, roughly 29% seen once, with about 28% in the top ten. The sample here was PBMCs, mostly from graft donor cells, taken 360 days after TCRalphabeta/CD19-depleted stem cell transplant. These receptors were taken from a boy under three years old who had a stem cell transplant for SCID, so the T cells may come from the graft donor. CDR3s include the opening cysteine and the closing phenylalanine or tryptophan. Fields, in order: CDR3 DNA, CDR3 protein, clone size, V gene, D gene, J gene. D genes are given only for firm matches. Not all rows give a size; the values are once, few, many and, for expanded clones, a class.

CDR3 DNA: TGTGCCAGCAGCGTAGCTGGCGCGGTTCCTAGCACAGATACGCAGTATTTT
CDR3 protein: CASSVAGAVPSTDTQYF
clone size: NA
V gene: TRBV9
D gene: NA
J gene: TRBJ2-3

CDR3 DNA: TGCGCCAGTAACACCGTGGCAGGGCGACGGGGAGAGACCCAGTACTTC
CDR3 protein: CASNTVAGRRGETQYF
clone size: few
V gene: TRBV4-1
D gene: NA
J gene: TRBJ2-5

CDR3 DNA: TGCGCCAGCAGCCAAGATAGGCGGCTAGGGCAGCCCCAGCATTTT
CDR3 protein: CASSQDRRLGQPQHF
clone size: few
V gene: TRBV4-1
D gene: NA
J gene: TRBJ1-5

CDR3 DNA: TGTGCCAGCAGCCAAAACTTTGGTTCGGCAAGAGAGACCCAGTACTTC
CDR3 protein: CASSQNFGSARETQYF
clone size: few
V gene: TRBV4-2
D gene: NA
J gene: TRBJ2-5

CDR3 DNA: TGTGCCAGCAGTGTAAACGGTGATACGCAGTATTTT
CDR3 protein: CASSVNGDTQYF
clone size: few
V gene: TRBV2
D gene: NA
J gene: TRBJ2-3

CDR3 DNA: TGCAGTGCTAGAGATCTCAGCAGGGACTCCTACGAGCAGTACTTC
CDR3 protein: CSARDLSRDSYEQYF
clone size: few
V gene: TRBV20-1
D gene: NA
J gene: TRBJ2-7

CDR3 DNA: TGTGCCAGCAGCTTAGGGGGGCCTCGACCCGAGCAGTACTTC
CDR3 protein: CASSLGGPRPEQYF
clone size: NA
V gene: TRBV7-6
D gene: NA
J gene: TRBJ2-7

CDR3 DNA: TGTGCCAGCTCACCATACGGCCCCAATGAGCAGTTCTTC
CDR3 protein: CASSPYGPNEQFF
clone size: few
V gene: TRBV18
D gene: NA
J gene: TRBJ2-1

CDR3 DNA: TGTGCCAGCAGTCGCGCCGGGGGAGGATTTCCCTACGAGCAGTACTTC
CDR3 protein: CASSRAGGGFPYEQYF
clone size: NA
V gene: TRBV27
D gene: NA
J gene: TRBJ2-7

CDR3 DNA: TGTGCCAGCAGTTTAAGGGAAATCCAGAACACTGAAGCTTTCTTT
CDR3 protein: CASSLREIQNTEAFF
clone size: many
V gene: TRBV12-3/TRBV12-4
D gene: NA
J gene: TRBJ1-1

CDR3 DNA: TGTGCCAGCAGCTCCGGACAGGGGAGGTACAGGGAGCTGTTTTTT
CDR3 protein: CASSSGQGRYRELFF
clone size: NA
V gene: TRBV11-2
D gene: TRBD1
J gene: TRBJ2-2

CDR3 DNA: TGCGCCAGCAGCTTGACCAGGGCCCCCACAGATACGCAGTATTTT
CDR3 protein: CASSLTRAPTDTQYF
clone size: few
V gene: TRBV5-1
D gene: NA
J gene: TRBJ2-3

CDR3 DNA: TGTGCCAGCAGCCCCGGAGGGTTTGGGAATCAGCCCCAGCATTTT
CDR3 protein: CASSPGGFGNQPQHF
clone size: NA
V gene: TRBV7-9
D gene: NA
J gene: TRBJ1-5

CDR3 DNA: TGCGCCAGCAGCCGTGTTGGACAGGTCCAAGAGACCCAGTACTTC
CDR3 protein: CASSRVGQVQETQYF
clone size: few
V gene: TRBV5-1
D gene: TRBD1
J gene: TRBJ2-5

CDR3 DNA: TGTGCCAGCAGCTTATATGAGTGGCGGGGGGGCGGAAATGAGCAGTTCTTC
CDR3 protein: CASSLYEWRGGGNEQFF
clone size: NA
V gene: TRBV11-2
D gene: TRBD2
J gene: TRBJ2-1

CDR3 DNA: TGTGCCAGCAGCTTACGGACTAGCGGGGGGTGGCGGAATGAGCAGTTCTTC
CDR3 protein: CASSLRTSGGWRNEQFF
clone size: NA
V gene: TRBV7-6
D gene: TRBD2
J gene: TRBJ2-1

CDR3 DNA: TGCAGCGTGAAGACACAGGGGGCTCCCTTGGGCTACACCTTC
CDR3 protein: CSVKTQGAPLGYTF
clone size: NA
V gene: TRBV29-1
D gene: TRBD1
J gene: TRBJ1-2

CDR3 DNA: TGTGCCAGCAGTTTAGACAGGGTACCCTCGCGGGATGGCTACACCTTC
CDR3 protein: CASSLDRVPSRDGYTF
clone size: few
V gene: TRBV12-3/TRBV12-4
D gene: NA
J gene: TRBJ1-2

CDR3 DNA: TGTGCCACCAGCAGAGACGAAGCGGGGGGCTCCTACAATGAGCAGTTCTTC
CDR3 protein: CATSRDEAGGSYNEQFF
clone size: few
V gene: TRBV15
D gene: TRBD2
J gene: TRBJ2-1

CDR3 DNA: TGCGCCAGCAGTGACCAGGCAGCCAAAAACATTCAGTACTTC
CDR3 protein: CASSDQAAKNIQYF
clone size: NA
V gene: TRBV10-2
D gene: NA
J gene: TRBJ2-4

CDR3 DNA: TGTGCCAGCAGCTTGGATGGGTACGGGGAGCTGTTTTTT
CDR3 protein: CASSLDGYGELFF
clone size: NA
V gene: TRBV5-6
D gene: NA
J gene: TRBJ2-2

CDR3 DNA: TGTGCCAGCATCCCCGGGACAGGCACTCATCAGCCCCAGCATTTT
CDR3 protein: CASIPGTGTHQPQHF
clone size: few
V gene: TRBV7-8
D gene: TRBD1
J gene: TRBJ1-5

CDR3 DNA: TGCAGTGCTAGCCCCCTTCTCTCCTACGAGCAGTACTTC
CDR3 protein: CSASPLLSYEQYF
clone size: few
V gene: TRBV20-1
D gene: NA
J gene: TRBJ2-7

CDR3 DNA: TGTGCCAGCAGCTTAGTGACTAAGGGAGAGACCCAGTACTTC
CDR3 protein: CASSLVTKGETQYF
clone size: NA
V gene: TRBV7-8
D gene: NA
J gene: TRBJ2-5

CDR3 DNA: TGCGCCAGCAGCCCTCAAGGGACAGGCCGCACCGGGGAGCTGTTTTTT
CDR3 protein: CASSPQGTGRTGELFF
clone size: NA
V gene: TRBV5-1
D gene: TRBD1
J gene: TRBJ2-2